This TCR beta chain was found in a study of T cells after posttransplantation cyclophosphamide. Study-wide findings and caveats: TRB overlap between skin or GI tissue T cells and blood was limited. TRB clonality was highly associated with recipient CMV seropositivity and reactivation.

This clone came up many times. Its antigen is undetermined. The sample carries other DNA sequences with the same CDR3. The V gene's germline CDR1 is MDHEN and CDR2 SYDVKM. The CDR3 extends over 18 amino acids. The ends were cut back, 0 bases at V and 0 bases at J, with 18 bases in the middle. Treatment was busulfan-fludarabine conditioning, a marrow graft, and cyclophosphamide on days +3 and +4. TCRdb's copy holds only in-frame clones and misses some; the assay was immunoSEQ multiplex PCR. The table lists roughly 16,000 clones, with no singletons. The chain links TRBV28 to TRBJ2-7, with a possible D match to TRBD2 (6 bases). The TCR originated in a female patient aged 30 to 45 who received an allogeneic stem cell transplant from a related donor, was CMV-positive, and had no GVHD. The T cells may partly be graft donor cells. The sample in question was PBMCs, obtained after allogeneic stem cell transplant with posttransplant cyclophosphamide. The CDR3, as DNA: TGTGCCAGCAGTTTATGGGGACTGTTGAGGGTCTCCTCCTACGAGCAGTACTTC. Protein sequence: CASSLWGLLRVSSYEQYF.